Each of the 21 T cell receptor beta chains below was sequenced from the same sample in a study of blood T cell dynamics during melanoma immunotherapy. Using immunoSEQ multiplex PCR, the repertoire was profiled, and TCRdb retains in-frame clones only, with some absent. The sample yields about 10,000 clones, roughly 80% seen once. The time point was: week 3, after first cycle of checkpoint inhibitor. The sample consisted of blood, taken from a patient treated with checkpoint blockade. These receptors were obtained from a human donor with melanoma.

The rearrangement uses TRBV7-6 and TRBJ1-1; no reliable D call. Germline V lookup: CDR1 SGHVS, CDR2 FNYEAQ. Trimming stripped 1 base from V and 5 bases from J, with 8 bases between. The CDR3 loop spans 13 amino acids. The CDR3 sequence: CASSLGHLTEAFF. The CDR3 DNA reads TGTGCCAGCAGCTTAGGGCACCTGACTGAAGCTTTCTTT. Supplemented by reference TRBV7-6 and TRBJ1-1, the full variable domain reads GAGVSQSPRYKVTKRGQDVALRCDPISGHVSLYWYRQALGQGPEFLTYFNYEAQQDKSGLPNDRFSAERPEGSISTLTIQRTEQRDSAMYRCASSLGHLTEAFFGQGTRLTVV.

The chain employs TRBV6-6 and TRBJ2-7; D is uncertain. CDR3 length equals 14 residues. Germline CDR1 and CDR2: MNHNY and SVGAGI (reference sequence). The V and J ends lost 2 bases and 5 bases respectively, with 13 bases between them. The CDR3 protein is CASSYVGKVHEQYF. CDR3 bases: TGTGCCAGCAGTTACGTAGGGAAAGTGCACGAGCAGTACTTC.

This chain links TRBV5-8 with TRBJ2-1; tentative D call: TRBD1 (6 bases). CDR3 length equals 14 residues. Trimming took off 5 bases at V and 8 bases at J, with 17 bases between the two ends. CDR1 and CDR2 (germline): SGHTS, YDEGEE. DNA for the CDR3: TGTGCCAGCAGTCTGGGACACTCGAGGGATGAGCAGTTCTTC. Translating gives CASSLGHSRDEQFF.

The chain links TRBV6-6 to TRBJ1-5; 8 bases line up with TRBD1. Trimming removed 0 bases from V and 7 bases from J; junction bases left unmatched: 8. The CDR3 has 16 amino acids. Germline-derived CDR1 and CDR2 are MNHNY and SVGAGI (reference sequence). CDR3 DNA sequence: TGTGCCAGCAGTTACTCGGCAGGGGGCTCGAGACAGCCCCAGCATTTT. It specifies CASSYSAGGSRQPQHF.

CDR3 coding DNA: TGTGCCAGCAGCTTTGGACTGGAACTCTCCTACAATGAGCAGTTCTTC. Residues: CASSFGLELSYNEQFF. The chain combines TRBV7-2 with TRBJ2-1; maybe TRBD2 (5 bases). The CDR3 extends over 16 amino acids. Deletions cut 3 bases from V and 0 bases from J, with 12 bases between. Germline CDR1 is SGHTA and CDR2 is FQGNSA. Complete variable domain (other parts from reference TRBV7-2 and TRBJ2-1): GAGVSQSPSNKVTEKGKDVELRCDPISGHTALYWYRQSLGQGLEFLIYFQGNSAPDKSGLPSDRFSAERTGGSVSTLTIQRTQQEDSAVYLCASSFGLELSYNEQFFGPGTRLTVL.

This clone was seen only once. For the CDR3, the DNA is TGTGCCAGCAGCTTAGGCCTCCGAGATACGCAGTATTTT. This gives the protein CASSLGLRDTQYF. The J gene is TRBJ2-3, the V gene TRBV13; D is uncertain. The CDR3 spans 13 residues. V lost 0 bases to trimming and J lost 5 bases, with 6 bases between them. CDR1 and CDR2 from the germline V gene are PRHDT and FYEKMQ (reference sequence).

The chain is built from TRBV15 and TRBJ1-1; no firm D call. The V end lost 0 bases, the J end lost 6 bases, and 8 bases lay between the germline ends. Germline V gives CDR1 LNHNV, CDR2 YYDKDF (reference sequence). The CDR3 runs 13 residues. Here the CDR3 reads CATSRDPRSEAFF. The CDR3 DNA reads as TGTGCCACCAGCAGAGACCCCCGGTCTGAAGCTTTCTTT.

V usage is TRBV5-1 and J usage is TRBJ2-1; no reliable D call. CDR3 length: 15 residues. V shed 3 bases and J shed 0 bases, with 10 bases lying between them. The germline gives CDR1 SGHRS, CDR2 YFSETQ. The CDR3 loop is CASSSESSSYNEQFF. CDR3 coding DNA: TGCGCCAGCAGCTCAGAATCGAGCTCCTACAATGAGCAGTTCTTC.

This chain uses TRBV7-9 with TRBJ1-2; D perhaps matches TRBD1 (5 bases). V was cut by 5 bases and J by 0 bases, with 13 bases left in between. Germline loops: CDR1 SEHNR, CDR2 FQNEAQ (reference sequence). The CDR3 extends over 15 amino acids. CDR3 protein: CASSPGTGANYGYTF. The CDR3 bases are TGTGCCAGCAGCCCGGGGACTGGAGCTAACTATGGCTACACCTTC.

J is TRBJ1-2 and V is TRBV7-9; D is unclear. Germline assignment: CDR1 SEHNR and CDR2 FQNEAQ (reference sequence). There are 14 residues in the CDR3. Trimming removed 2 bases from V and 1 base from J, with 8 bases in between. The CDR3 sequence is CASSLTGYNYGYTF. DNA for the CDR3: TGTGCCAGCAGCTTAACTGGGTATAACTATGGCTACACCTTC.

V and J are TRBV11-3 and TRBJ2-1; 11 bases are shared with TRBD1. Germline trimming cut 7 bases from V and 9 bases from J; bases unmatched to any gene: 8. Looked up from germline, CDR1 is SGHNT and CDR2 is YENEEA. The CDR3 sequence is 14 residues long. The DNA for the CDR3 is TGTGCCAGCATAGGACAGGGGGCGTCGGGTGAGCAGTTCTTC. Protein product: CASIGQGASGEQFF.

The chain has TRBV5-5 and TRBJ2-7, with 9 bases lining up with TRBD1. V lost 1 base and J lost 2; bases outside the gene matches: 19. This CDR3 spans 20 amino acids. CDR1 SGHKS and CDR2 YYEKEE come from the germline V gene (reference sequence). CDR3 amino acids: CASSLKRGQGVQLVAYEQYF. CDR3 in DNA: TGTGCCAGCAGCTTGAAGAGGGGACAGGGTGTGCAATTGGTGGCCTACGAGCAGTACTTC.

For the CDR3, the DNA is TGTGCCAGCAGCCTTCGACGGGTTCCGGACACTGAAGCTTTCTTT. Its protein is CASSLRRVPDTEAFF. V is TRBV11-2 and J is TRBJ1-1; D gene uncertain. This CDR3 is built from 15 residues. Trimming pared 5 bases from V and 3 bases from J, leaving 16 bases between. Germline CDR1 is SGHAT and CDR2 is FQNNGV.

This clone has just one count. The genes are TRBV18 and TRBJ2-3, with unresolved D. CDR3 length equals 13 residues. Trimming removed 0 bases from V and 1 base from J, with 2 bases in between. Germline assignment: CDR1 KGHSH and CDR2 LQKENI. In DNA, the CDR3 is TGTGCCAGCTCACCACCTGGCACAGATACGCAGTATTTT. Protein sequence: CASSPPGTDTQYF.

The chain couples TRBV6-5 to TRBJ2-5; D gene unclear. In germline, CDR1 is MNHEY, CDR2 SVGAGI. Trimming pared 4 bases from V and 5 bases from J, leaving 11 bases between. CDR3 length equals 13 residues. The CDR3 bases are TGTGCCAGCAGTTTGAAGGGTGGGGAGACCCAGTACTTC. Encoded protein: CASSLKGGETQYF.

DNA of the CDR3: TGTGCCAGTAGTATAGGGGGATTGGGACAGCCCCAGCATTTT. It yields the protein CASSIGGLGQPQHF. J is TRBJ1-5 and V is TRBV19; D uncertain. Germline V lookup: CDR1 LNHDA, CDR2 SQIVND (reference sequence). V gave up 1 base and J gave up 7 bases, with 11 bases separating them. The CDR3 is 14 amino acids.

The chain has TRBV4-3 and TRBJ1-4; weak D call: TRBD1 (5 bases). V was shortened by 2 bases and J by 0 bases, with 10 bases between the two germline ends. CDR3 size: 16 residues. CDR1 LGHNA and CDR2 YSLEER come from the germline V gene. The DNA of the CDR3 is TGCGCCAGCAGCCAACAGACAGAGACAACTAATGAAAAACTGTTTTTT. It yields the protein CASSQQTETTNEKLFF.

V gene TRBV6-5 combines with J gene TRBJ2-3, with 10 bases that match TRBD1. CDR3 length: 15 residues. Unmatched junction bases numbered 6, after V lost 8 bases and J lost 1 base. Per germline, CDR1 MNHEY and CDR2 SVGAGI. This chain's CDR3 is CASCPDRGGTDTQYF. Written as DNA, the CDR3 is TGTGCCAGCTGTCCGGACAGGGGGGGCACAGATACGCAGTATTTT.

The chain has TRBV7-9 and TRBJ2-5; 9 nucleotides line up with TRBD1. CDR3 length equals 16 residues. Looked up from germline, CDR1 is SEHNR and CDR2 is FQNEAQ (reference sequence). The V segment lost 1 base and the J segment 5 bases; nucleotides outside the gene matches: 8. The CDR3 DNA sequence: TGTGCCAGCAGCTTAGTAGAGGGACAGGGAAGGGAGACCCAGTACTTC. Protein sequence: CASSLVEGQGRETQYF. Filled out from reference TRBV7-9 and TRBJ2-5, the complete variable domain reads DTGVSQNPRHKITKRGQNVTFRCDPISEHNRLYWYRQTLGQGPEFLTYFQNEAQLEKSRLLSDRFSAERPKGSFSTLEIQRTEQGDSAMYLCASSLVEGQGRETQYFGPGTRLLVL.

CDR3 DNA sequence: TGTGCCAGCAGCGTAGGAGCAGGGGCTAACTATGGCTACACCTTC. As protein: CASSVGAGANYGYTF. The chain is built from TRBV9 and TRBJ1-2, with D perhaps matching TRBD1 (6 bases). This CDR3 has 15 amino acids. CDR1 and CDR2 (germline): SGDLS, YYNGEE. The ends were cut back, 0 bases at V and 0 bases at J, with 9 bases in the middle.

This clone was seen a handful of times. CDR3 residues: CASSQRESEAGVGYTF. The DNA for the CDR3 is TGCGCCAGCAGCCAGCGGGAATCCGAAGCAGGGGTTGGCTACACCTTC. The chain uses TRBV4-1 and TRBJ1-2, with TRBD1 as a possible D gene (6 bases). The CDR3 runs 16 residues. The germline V gene has CDR1 MGHRA and CDR2 YSYEKL. Trimming stripped 3 bases from V and 7 bases from J, with 21 bases between.